The rows below give T cell receptor beta chains drawn from one sample of a study of PD-L1 blockade in urothelial cancer. Profiled with immunoSEQ multiplex PCR; TCRdb holds only in-frame clones, not every one. The data contain about 52,000 clones, roughly 80% of them seen just once; the ten biggest clones take up 3% to 4%. Sequenced here: PBMCs, sampled around atezolizumab (anti-PD-L1) treatment. Every receptor here comes from a man between 65 and 85 years old with urothelial cancer. The CDR3 runs from the conserved cysteine through the conserved F or W. D genes are given only for firm matches. Where a row states a size, it is once, few, many or the class of an expanded clone; other rows omit it.

d_gene,j_gene,v_gene,abundance,CDR3aa,CDR3nt
NA,TRBJ2-1,TRBV30,NA,CAWSLGQLSYNEQFF,TGTGCCTGGAGTCTCGGACAGTTGTCCTACAATGAGCAGTTCTTC
NA,TRBJ1-2,TRBV30,NA,CAWRNTNYGYTF,TGTGCCTGGAGAAACACTAACTATGGCTACACCTTC
TRBD2,TRBJ2-6,TRBV9,NA,CASSVVPAGAGANVLTF,TGTGCCAGCAGCGTAGTCCCGGCGGGGGCTGGGGCCAACGTCCTGACTTTC
NA,TRBJ2-3,TRBV5-6,once,CASSGSPGTDTQYF,TGTGCCAGCAGCGGCAGTCCTGGCACAGATACGCAGTATTTT
NA,TRBJ2-3,TRBV9,NA,CASSYPGVSDTQYF,TGTGCCAGCAGCTACCCCGGGGTCTCTGATACGCAGTATTTT
NA,TRBJ1-6,TRBV6-1,NA,CASSESSVVALSSYNSPLHF,TGTGCCAGCAGTGAATCGTCGGTCGTAGCACTTAGCTCCTATAATTCACCCCTCCACTTT
NA,TRBJ2-1,TRBV4-3,NA,CASSQATTGSFNEQFF,TGCGCCAGCAGCCAAGCGACAACAGGGTCTTTCAATGAGCAGTTCTTC
TRBD2,TRBJ2-5,TRBV7-9,NA,CASSLAGGPETQYF,TGTGCCAGCAGCCTAGCGGGAGGGCCCGAGACCCAGTACTTC
TRBD1,TRBJ2-7,TRBV4-1,few,CASSRDRGNYEQYF,TGCGCCAGCAGCCGGGACAGGGGGAACTACGAGCAGTACTTC
NA,TRBJ1-1,TRBV5-1,NA,CASSFQQGLNTEAFF,TGCGCCAGCAGCTTCCAACAGGGTTTGAACACTGAAGCTTTCTTT
TRBD1,TRBJ2-2,TRBV15,NA,CATSRDHRGLTGELFF,TGTGCCACCAGCAGGGATCACAGGGGGCTCACCGGGGAGCTGTTTTTT
TRBD1,TRBJ2-1,TRBV5-6,NA,CASSSDRGYNEQFF,TGTGCCAGCAGCTCTGACAGGGGGTACAATGAGCAGTTCTTC
TRBD1,TRBJ2-7,TRBV19,once,CASSINLGTGGEQYF,TGTGCCAGTAGTATAAATCTCGGGACAGGGGGCGAGCAGTACTTC
NA,TRBJ1-1,TRBV29-1,NA,CSVTGDMNTEAFF,TGCAGCGTTACAGGAGACATGAACACTGAAGCTTTCTTT
NA,TRBJ1-2,TRBV10-3,NA,CAISVSGKANYGYTF,TGTGCCATCAGTGTTTCGGGAAAAGCTAACTATGGCTACACCTTC
TRBD1,TRBJ1-6,TRBV18,NA,CASSRDRVNSPLHF,TGTGCCAGCTCACGGGACAGGGTGAATTCACCCCTCCACTTT
TRBD1,TRBJ2-2,TRBV2,NA,CASGRQGTGELFF,TGTGCCAGCGGCCGACAGGGCACCGGGGAGCTGTTTTTT
NA,TRBJ2-3,TRBV19,NA,CASSRYWGGADTQYF,TGTGCCAGTAGCCGATATTGGGGCGGTGCAGATACGCAGTATTTT
TRBD1,TRBJ1-2,TRBV5-4,NA,CASSLTGALSYTF,TGTGCCAGCAGCCTCACAGGGGCGCTCAGCTACACCTTC
TRBD2,TRBJ2-3,TRBV7-8,NA,CASSPYRLAGGPISGDTQYF,TGTGCCAGCAGTCCCTACCGGCTAGCGGGAGGGCCGATCAGTGGGGATACGCAGTATTTT
NA,TRBJ2-7,TRBV27,NA,CASSQQPGAYEQYF,TGTGCCAGCAGTCAACAGCCGGGGGCCTACGAGCAGTACTTC
TRBD1,TRBJ1-3,TRBV4-1,NA,CASSPRQGDGNTIYF,TGCGCCAGCAGCCCCCGACAGGGTGATGGAAACACCATATATTTT
TRBD1,TRBJ1-2,TRBV5-1,NA,CASSSLTGAVYGYTF,TGCGCCAGCAGCTCATTGACAGGGGCGGTCTATGGCTACACCTTC
TRBD1,TRBJ1-1,TRBV5-6,few,CASSRVTGAFTEAFF,TGTGCCAGCAGTCGGGTGACAGGGGCTTTCACTGAAGCTTTCTTT
TRBD1,TRBJ2-1,TRBV7-7,NA,CASSSGTGVYNEQFF,TGTGCTAGCAGCTCCGGGACAGGGGTCTACAATGAGCAGTTCTTC
TRBD1,TRBJ1-2,TRBV6-5,NA,CASSYRTGVVGGYTF,TGTGCCAGCAGTTATCGGACAGGGGTAGTCGGTGGCTACACCTTC
TRBD1,TRBJ2-1,TRBV30,NA,CASDRAPLYNEQFF,TGTGCCTCCGACAGGGCACCTCTTTACAATGAGCAGTTCTTC
TRBD1,TRBJ2-7,TRBV5-4,NA,CASSRDRGVYEQYF,TGTGCCAGCAGCAGGGACAGGGGTGTTTACGAGCAGTACTTC
NA,TRBJ1-1,TRBV7-9,NA,CASSLGRGGLAEAFF,TGTGCCAGCAGCTTAGGGAGGGGAGGGTTGGCTGAAGCTTTCTTT
TRBD2,TRBJ2-3,TRBV2,NA,CASSVTSGRVTDTQYF,TGTGCCAGCAGTGTCACTAGCGGGAGAGTCACGGATACGCAGTATTTT
TRBD2,TRBJ2-2,TRBV7-9,NA,CASSLGLAGDTGELFF,TGTGCCAGCAGCTTAGGCCTAGCGGGAGATACCGGGGAGCTGTTTTTT
TRBD2,TRBJ2-1,TRBV11-3,NA,CASSSWLAGGLLSSYNEQFF,TGTGCCAGCAGCTCCTGGCTAGCGGGAGGTCTCCTAAGCTCCTACAATGAGCAGTTCTTC